Listed below are T cell receptor beta chains from one sample, sequenced in a study of T-cell reconstitution after alpha-beta-depleted transplantation in children. TCRdb reprocessed the PCR reads with MiXCR, giving one entry per CDR3 protein. This sample has 130,000 or so distinct CDR3 sequences, with 8% to 10% found just once. The sample consisted of PBMCs, mostly from graft donor cells, taken 180 days after TCRalphabeta/CD19-depleted stem cell transplant. These receptors originate from a girl under three years old who had a stem cell transplant for combined immunodeficiency, so the T cells may come from the graft donor. Both conserved end residues are part of each CDR3. D genes are given only for firm matches.

j_call	d_call	v_call	cdr3_aa
TRBJ2-5	TRBD1	TRBV20-1	CSASRQGPQETQYF
TRBJ2-7	TRBD1	TRBV28	CASSSQGANYEQYF
TRBJ1-1	TRBD1	TRBV29-1	CSVVGRGDTEAFF
TRBJ1-3	.	TRBV10-3	CAISYRSFSGNTIYF
TRBJ1-5	TRBD1	TRBV6-2/TRBV6-3	CASSGQGRVAQHF
TRBJ1-5	TRBD1	TRBV19	CASSSPPGTGLGNQPQHF
TRBJ1-1	TRBD1	TRBV6-1	CASSQGQGAVGNTEAFF
TRBJ1-1	.	TRBV20-1	CSARDWEDTEAFF
TRBJ2-5	.	TRBV5-4	CASSSTGTQETQYF
TRBJ1-5	.	TRBV9	CASSVDYTHQPQHF
TRBJ1-6	.	TRBV14	CASSQDNPNSPLHF
TRBJ2-5	.	TRBV20-1	CSAQGGSQETQYF
TRBJ2-2	.	TRBV9	CASSVVERPVTGELFF
TRBJ2-1	.	TRBV24-1	CATSDPGRTFNFDEQFF
TRBJ2-7	.	TRBV7-2	CASSLAPAAWEQYF
TRBJ2-7	.	TRBV5-5	CASSRGAGAYEQYF
TRBJ2-2	.	TRBV10-3	CAISEISVGPEETGELFF
TRBJ2-1	.	TRBV29-1	CSVRTPYNEQFF
TRBJ2-3	.	TRBV20-1	CSASSEDTQYF
TRBJ1-1	.	TRBV9	CASSVGSMMNTEAFF
TRBJ1-4	.	TRBV7-7	CASSSGVWTNEKLFF
TRBJ1-6	TRBD1	TRBV7-2	CASSWDSSYNSPLHF
TRBJ2-5	TRBD2	TRBV28	CASSPPGLAAETQYF
TRBJ2-2	TRBD2	TRBV30	CASGGDTGELFF
TRBJ2-1	TRBD2	TRBV18	CASSLGTSGGNEQFF
TRBJ2-2	TRBD1	TRBV7-2	CASSSGTGMTGELFF
TRBJ2-5	.	TRBV28	CASSTRGDHKETQYF